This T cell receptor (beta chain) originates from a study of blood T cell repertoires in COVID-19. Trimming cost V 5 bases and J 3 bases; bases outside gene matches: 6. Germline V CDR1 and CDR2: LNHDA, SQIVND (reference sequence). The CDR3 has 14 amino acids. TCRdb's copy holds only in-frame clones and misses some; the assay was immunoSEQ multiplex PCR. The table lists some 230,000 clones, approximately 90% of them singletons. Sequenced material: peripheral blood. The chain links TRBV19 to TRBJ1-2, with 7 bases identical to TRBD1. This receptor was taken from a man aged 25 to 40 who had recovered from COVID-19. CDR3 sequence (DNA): TGTGCCAGTAGTGCACAGGGGCCTCACTATGGCTACACCTTC. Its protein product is CASSAQGPHYGYTF.